This TCR beta chain was documented in a study of early T cells in non-severe SARS-CoV-2 infection (dated by TCRdb to 2020 to 2022). Regarding the study in general: TCR sequencing used bulk RNA from unsorted whole blood, so alpha and beta chains could not be paired.

Libraries came from 5' RACE. The sequencer listed for this sample is NextSeq 500. To correct for sequencing error and PCR bias, the TCR library protocol tagged individual cDNA molecules with unique molecular identifiers. Both TCR alpha and beta chains were sequenced, and tight co-correlation was observed between alpha and beta sequence abundances in each sample. The paper's data handling went like this. Decombinator V4 was used to annotate TCR sequences for V gene, J gene and CDR3. Expanded TCRs were defined as changing significantly between any two time points under a Poisson model with p below 0.0001. Abundances of TCRs were expressed as counts per million after normalisation to the total number of TCRs sequenced in each sample. VDJdb, accessed 1 November 2021, was searched for CMV, EBV and SARS-CoV-2 annotated TCRs, excluding TCRs annotated for multiple antigens. The raw public data were reprocessed by TCRdb itself: fastp quality trimming at Q25, MiXCR clonotype calling, in-frame beta chains only. Rows are combined by CDR3 protein, so each entry shows the most common genes and DNA. What appears here as the V and J calls and clone size reflects TCRdb's work, not the paper's. This sample lists tens of thousands of distinct CDR3 sequences; less than 9.5% were detected once. Together, the top ten hold over 9.5% of the sample.

This was a case-control study nested in a cohort of healthcare workers in London, UK, who had nasopharyngeal swab PCR tests and blood samples taken every week. Healthcare workers were recruited during the week of the UK lockdown, between 23 and 31 March 2020, and followed weekly for up to 16 weeks. The research as a whole found: VDJdb matching was skewed toward anti-spike CD8 responses and likely underestimated virus-specific expansions, missing private and CD4 specificities.

Many counts were recorded for this clonotype. Its antigen target is currently unknown. Base-call qualities are not available, and no considerably larger clone is one nucleotide away. Sequenced here: whole blood, sampled at baseline. This clonotype was sampled from an adult who was a healthcare worker with PCR-confirmed SARS-CoV-2 infection or an uninfected control (not recorded which).

The CDR3 sequence is CASSQAMNNEKLFF. The DNA sequence is as follows: TGCGCCAGCAGCCAAGCTATGAATAATGAAAAACTGTTTTTT. The chain was built from TRBV4-1 and TRBJ1-4; the D gene is not confidently resolved. The junction carries 7 bases between V and J, which are trimmed by 1 base and 4 bases respectively. Taken from the germline V gene, the CDR1 and CDR2 loops are MGHRA and YSYEKL. The CDR3 holds 14 amino acids from the cysteine to the phenylalanine. Solely the CDR3 DNA is kept, with 42 bases framed from the first base.